This is a list of T cell receptor beta chains from one sample in a study of OX40 agonist ivuxolimab in advanced cancers. Some clones are missing from TCRdb's copy, which holds only in-frame ones; the method was immunoSEQ multiplex PCR. The repertoire holds 50,000 to 75,000 clones, with 80% to 90% as singletons. The material sequenced was CD4+ or CD8+ T cells sorted from blood, taken in a trial of the OX40 agonist ivuxolimab. All receptors derive from an adult with an advanced solid tumor such as melanoma, head and neck, liver or kidney cancer. Each CDR3 is given without its conserved first and last residue. The D gene is left open where the match is weak. Size values are once, few and many counts, or a class for expanded clones, and some rows have none.

V	D	J	length	size	CDR3
TRBV9	TRBD1	TRBJ1-2	15	once	ASSVDPQQQGRGGYT
TRBV19	-	TRBJ2-7	11	few	ASSMTQSYEQY
TRBV2	-	TRBJ2-5	13	-	ASSEARGPQETQY
TRBV7-2	-	TRBJ2-2	12	few	ASSPATGTGELF
TRBV5-8	-	TRBJ1-5	13	-	ASSLGQQPNQPQH
TRBV9	TRBD2	TRBJ2-2	14	-	ASSVDPSGRTGELF
TRBV18	-	TRBJ1-5	11	few	ASSADPMRPQH
TRBV5-1	-	TRBJ2-5	10	-	ASSLPRETQY
TRBV18	TRBD2	TRBJ2-6	16	-	ASSPAGGGPSGANVLT
TRBV19	TRBD1	TRBJ1-6	13	-	ASTQSGTGNSPLH
TRBV18	-	TRBJ1-2	12	-	ASSPPQENYGYT
TRBV7-3	-	TRBJ2-5	12	-	ASSLHGGQETQY
TRBV7-8	TRBD1	TRBJ1-1	10	-	ASSTGGAEAF
TRBV7-9	-	TRBJ1-2	15	-	ASSLSPLGRGLVGYT
TRBV4-3	TRBD1	TRBJ2-7	13	-	ASSQEGGASYEQY
TRBV7-2	-	TRBJ2-7	12	-	ASSLVAGNYEQY
TRBV15	TRBD2	TRBJ2-5	13	-	ATSRDPSGRETQY
TRBV28	-	TRBJ2-7	12	-	ASSAGLTVYEQY
TRBV28	TRBD1	TRBJ2-1	11	-	ASRTGVDNEQF
TRBV19	TRBD1	TRBJ2-1	11	once	ASSIGQGARQF
TRBV29-1	-	TRBJ2-7	11	-	SVDQGYVGEQY
TRBV5-4	-	TRBJ1-2	11	-	ASSFGGDYGYT
TRBV7-2	-	TRBJ2-7	11	-	ASSPGGPLEQY
TRBV7-2	-	TRBJ1-6	13	-	ASSRGLTLNSPLH
TRBV5-6	TRBD1	TRBJ2-7	12	-	ASSPYRGQYEQY
TRBV4-1	TRBD1	TRBJ1-6	14	-	ASSQPRQGKNSPLH
TRBV2	-	TRBJ1-3	12	-	ASISDGSGNTIY
TRBV6-1	-	TRBJ2-3	12	-	ASSEEGSTDTQY
TRBV7-2	-	TRBJ2-2	13	-	ASSSPGLTTGELF
TRBV28	-	TRBJ2-3	12	-	ASSLPQGGDTQY
TRBV19	-	TRBJ1-1	12	-	ASRGAMANTEAF
TRBV2	-	TRBJ1-4	12	-	ASSLRGTSEKLF
TRBV5-1	TRBD2	TRBJ2-2	13	-	ASKFRGDDTGELF
TRBV30	-	TRBJ1-2	11	-	AWSVLGTGGYT
TRBV7-7	-	TRBJ2-5	14	-	ASSLGRLVKQETQY
TRBV7-6	-	TRBJ2-5	13	-	ASSLGAGFAETQY
TRBV28	TRBD2	TRBJ2-1	16	once	ASSLFLGTSGTNNEQF
TRBV9	TRBD2	TRBJ2-5	13	-	ASSVDSGGAETQY
TRBV5-8	-	TRBJ2-3	13	-	ASSSRGESTDTQY
TRBV15	TRBD1	TRBJ2-2	13	-	ATSSGQGLTGELF
TRBV19	-	TRBJ2-5	12	once	ASTPRGHQETQY
TRBV6-5	-	TRBJ1-5	13	-	ASSSDRGGRQPQH
TRBV15	-	TRBJ1-4	13	-	ATSRDPGANEKLF